This T cell receptor beta chain was documented in a study of naive and memory T cell subsets. The SP2 primer and nested alpha and beta constant region primers amplified ligated cDNA in four rounds. Blood and skin TCR RNA was reverse transcribed with alpha and beta constant primers. TCRdb recomputed calls from the 5' RACE reads with MiXCR, one row per CDR3 protein. The repertoire holds more than 45,000 distinct CDR3 sequences, with approximately 7.2% as singletons. The CDR3 length is 12 residues. CDR1 MNHNY and CDR2 SVGAGI come from the germline V gene (reference sequence). V was shortened by 6 bases and J by 2 bases, with 6 bases between the two germline ends. TCR cDNA received a 3' ligated oligonucleotide that carried a UMI. This clonotype appeared many times.

The chain uses TRBV6-6 and TRBJ2-3; D unclear. The sequence was obtained from a male donor in good health. CDR3 sequence (DNA): TGTGCCAGCAGCCAAGCCACAGATACGCAGTATTTT. The encoded protein is CASSQATDTQYF.